The sequence of this T cell receptor beta chain was determined in a study of T cell repertoires in cytomegalovirus infection. About the study: Public TCR beta signatures indicated both CMV infection and matching HLA type.

At least ten counts were recorded for this clonotype. The target antigen is unknown. Each CDR3 protein is one row after TCRdb ran MiXCR on the reads. Here the sample spans approximately 190,000 distinct CDR3 sequences, 8% to 10% being singletons. Whole-study results and caveats: The cumulative frequency of public TCR beta families identified carriers of CMV plus the relevant HLA.

The specimen was PBMCs. The sequence was obtained from a human donor in good health (CMV status not recorded). Some clones in this sample may be carry-over from other donors' samples.

CDR3 DNA: TGTGCCAGCAGCTTGTACCTACAGCCCCCCAATGAGCAGTTCTTC. Translating gives CASSLYLQPPNEQFF. The J gene is TRBJ2-1, the V gene TRBV7-3; unclear D gene. The CDR3 runs to 15 residues. Trimming took off 3 bases at V and 6 bases at J, with 15 bases between the two ends. From germline, CDR1 is SGHTA and CDR2 FQGTGA.